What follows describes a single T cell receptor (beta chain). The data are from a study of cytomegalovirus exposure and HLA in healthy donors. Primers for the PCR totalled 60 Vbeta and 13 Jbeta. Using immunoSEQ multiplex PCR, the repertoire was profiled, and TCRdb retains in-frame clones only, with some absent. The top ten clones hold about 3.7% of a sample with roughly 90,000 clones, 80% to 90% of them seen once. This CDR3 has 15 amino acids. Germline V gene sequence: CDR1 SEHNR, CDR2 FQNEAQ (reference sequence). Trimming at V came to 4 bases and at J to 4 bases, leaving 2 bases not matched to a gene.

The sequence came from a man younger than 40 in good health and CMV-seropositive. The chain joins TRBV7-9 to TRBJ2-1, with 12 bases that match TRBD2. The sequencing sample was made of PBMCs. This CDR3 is CASSSGLAGYNEQFF. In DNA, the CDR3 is TGTGCCAGCAGCTCCGGACTAGCGGGGTACAATGAGCAGTTCTTC.